The rows below give T cell receptor beta chains drawn from one sample of a study of tumour-infiltrating T cells in Burkitt lymphoma. Some clones are missing from TCRdb's copy, which holds only in-frame ones; the method was immunoSEQ multiplex PCR. The data show more than 12,000 clones, roughly 80% seen once. Sequenced material: tumor tissue. Source of these receptors: a human donor with diffuse large B-cell lymphoma. Each CDR3 is given with its conserved first and last residue. The D gene is left open where the match is weak. The size field is filled for only some rows; it gives once, few, many or a size class.

NA	TRBV9	TRBJ2-3	NA	CASSANTDTQYF	TGTGCCAGCAGCGCCAACACAGATACGCAGTATTTT
NA	TRBV9	TRBJ2-3	NA	CASSEGQTDTQYF	TGTGCCAGCAGCGAAGGACAGACAGATACGCAGTATTTT
NA	TRBV5-1	TRBJ2-2	TRBD2	CASSAGTRGNGELFF	TGCGCCAGCAGCGCCGGGACTAGAGGCAACGGGGAGCTGTTTTTT
NA	TRBV10-3	TRBJ1-5	NA	CAISGTVDQPQHF	TGTGCCATCAGTGGGACCGTAGATCAGCCCCAGCATTTT
once	TRBV6-5	TRBJ1-2	NA	CASSPAHTGGYTF	TGTGCCAGCAGTCCAGCCCATACAGGGGGCTACACCTTC
few	TRBV19	TRBJ2-5	TRBD1	CATKRGPAQYF	TGTGCCACCAAGAGGGGGCCGGCCCAGTACTTC
few	TRBV6-5	TRBJ2-1	TRBD2	CASRLSGTYNEQFF	TGTGCCAGTCGCCTTAGCGGGACCTACAATGAGCAGTTCTTC
NA	TRBV28	TRBJ2-7	NA	CASSLGGAGAHEQYF	TGTGCCAGCAGTTTAGGAGGGGCAGGGGCTCACGAGCAGTACTTC
NA	TRBV6-5	TRBJ1-5	NA	CASSYSSSLDQPQHF	TGTGCCAGCAGTTACTCCAGTAGTTTGGATCAGCCCCAGCATTTT
NA	TRBV29-1	TRBJ2-5	TRBD1	CSVDALDRGETQYF	TGCAGCGTTGATGCGTTAGACAGGGGAGAGACCCAGTACTTC
NA	TRBV7-6	TRBJ2-6	NA	CASSLAGDGGANVLTF	TGTGCCAGCAGCTTAGCGGGAGATGGTGGGGCCAACGTCCTGACTTTC
NA	TRBV6-5	TRBJ1-2	TRBD1	CASSRDSIYGYTF	TGTGCCAGCAGCCGGGACAGCATCTATGGCTACACCTTC
NA	TRBV7-2	TRBJ1-3	NA	CASSLAAGVGGNTIYF	TGTGCCAGCAGCTTAGCGGCAGGGGTAGGAGGAAACACCATATATTTT
once	TRBV2	TRBJ2-1	TRBD2	CASSEALGGSYNEQFF	TGTGCCAGCAGTGAAGCGCTCGGGGGGTCCTACAATGAGCAGTTCTTC
NA	TRBV13	TRBJ2-1	NA	CASSSPHSGNEQFF	TGTGCCAGCAGCTCCCCCCACAGTGGCAATGAGCAGTTCTTC
NA	TRBV11-2	TRBJ2-3	TRBD2	CASSLVPGLADLSTDTQYF	TGTGCCAGCAGCTTAGTCCCGGGACTAGCGGACTTGAGCACAGATACGCAGTATTTT
NA	TRBV6-6	TRBJ2-2	NA	CASTGNTGELFF	TGTGCCAGCACCGGAAACACCGGGGAGCTGTTTTTT
NA	TRBV28	TRBJ2-7	NA	CASSFYPGRGYEQYF	TGTGCCAGCAGTTTTTACCCCGGACGGGGCTACGAGCAGTACTTC
NA	TRBV16	TRBJ1-1	NA	CASSQSNGGTEAFF	TGTGCCAGCAGCCAATCTAACGGGGGCACTGAAGCTTTCTTT
NA	TRBV15	TRBJ1-1	NA	CATSRDGGAISFF	TGTGCCACCAGCAGAGATGGGGGGGCGATTTCCTTCTTT
few	TRBV7-2	TRBJ2-7	TRBD1	CASSFKPGQVAYEQYF	TGTGCCAGCAGCTTTAAACCGGGACAGGTGGCCTACGAGCAGTACTTC
NA	TRBV27	TRBJ2-1	TRBD1	CASSSLPGQGIYNEQFF	TGTGCCAGCAGTTCGTTACCCGGACAGGGGATCTACAATGAGCAGTTCTTC
NA	TRBV5-6	TRBJ1-5	NA	CASSLATGAGQPQHF	TGTGCCAGCAGCTTGGCCACTGGGGCCGGTCAGCCCCAGCATTTT
NA	TRBV7-2	TRBJ1-2	NA	CASSLGGRYGYTF	TGTGCCAGCAGCTTAGGAGGTCGTTATGGCTACACCTTC
once	TRBV5-1	TRBJ2-5	TRBD1	CASSLVVTGGQETQYF	TGCGCCAGCAGCTTGGTCGTAACAGGGGGGCAAGAGACCCAGTACTTC